One and the same sample provided the 24 T cell receptor beta chains below, sequenced in a study of graft-versus-host responses after intestinal transplantation. Their recognized antigens are unknown. TCRdb's table, derived via immunoSEQ multiplex PCR, lists solely in-frame clones and lacks some. The sample comprises tens of thousands of clones, roughly 91% of which are singletons, and nearly 0.1% rests with the top ten. The sequenced sample was unstimulated CD4+ T cells sorted from spleen or lymph node cells, obtained before intestinal transplant. All receptors come from a human donor who received an intestinal transplant.

This chain uses TRBV5-1 with TRBJ2-3, with D perhaps TRBD1 (6 bases). Germline assignment: CDR1 SGHRS and CDR2 YFSETQ. This CDR3 region has 15 residues. The germline V and J ends were trimmed by 3 bases and 4 bases, with 15 bases remaining between them. DNA for the CDR3: TGCGCCAGCAGCTCGGACCAATCAGGGGCAGATACGCAGTATTTT. Amino acid sequence: CASSSDQSGADTQYF.

The J gene is TRBJ1-2, the V gene TRBV9, with 12 bases lining up with TRBD1. The V gene's germline CDR1 is SGDLS and CDR2 YYNGEE. The CDR3 length is 15 residues. Germline trimming cut 2 bases from V and 10 bases from J; bases unmatched to any gene: 9. CDR3 DNA: TGTGCCAGCAGCGTGGGTGTGGGACAGGGGGCTTTCTACACCTTC. It is translated as CASSVGVGQGAFYTF.

For this clone: Other DNA variants within this sample encode the same CDR3. This chain joins TRBV4-1 and TRBJ2-3; possible D gene TRBD1, 5 bases. V was pared by 4 bases and J by 1 base, with 6 bases between. The length of the CDR3 is 13 residues. Germline V gene sequence: CDR1 MGHRA, CDR2 YSYEKL. CDR3 in amino acids: CASSPQGTDTQYF. CDR3 in DNA: TGCGCCAGCAGCCCACAGGGCACAGATACGCAGTATTTT.

This clone was observed a few times. V usage is TRBV5-6 and J usage is TRBJ1-3, with D maybe TRBD1 (6 bases). V was shortened by 2 bases and J by 4 bases, with 10 bases between the two germline ends. Germline CDR1 and CDR2: SGHDT and YYEEEE. The CDR3 loop spans 14 amino acids. The CDR3, as DNA: TGTGCCAGCAGCTTCGGGACATTGGGAAACACCATATATTTT. It codes for CASSFGTLGNTIYF.

The chain employs TRBV6-4 and TRBJ2-3, with TRBD1 matching 11 bases. This CDR3 spans 15 amino acids. CDR1 is MRHNA, CDR2 SNTAGT, per germline. The trim removed 5 bases at V and 4 bases at J, leaving 5 bases unmatched. The CDR3 DNA follows: TGTGCCAGCAGTAAGGGGACAGGGGGAGCAGATACGCAGTATTTT. Amino acid sequence: CASSKGTGGADTQYF.

V and J are TRBV4-1 and TRBJ1-4, with D tentatively TRBD1 (5 bases). The CDR3 has 19 residues. Between the trimmed V and J ends, which lost 0 bases and 8 bases, there was a span of 25 bases. Germline V gives CDR1 MGHRA, CDR2 YSYEKL. In nucleotides, the CDR3 is TGCGCCAGCAGCCAAGATTTCGTACCACAGGCAACTCGGGAGGAAAAACTGTTTTTT. Amino acid sequence: CASSQDFVPQATREEKLFF.

This chain uses TRBV6-6 with TRBJ1-1; D might be TRBD1 (6 bases). The CDR3 loop spans 12 amino acids. CDR1 MNHNY and CDR2 SVGAGI come from the germline V gene (reference sequence). Trimming took 3 bases from V and 9 from J, leaving 11 bases between them. This CDR3 is CASSYGGAKAFF. The CDR3 DNA sequence: TGTGCCAGCAGTTATGGGGGGGCTAAAGCTTTCTTT.

This sequence joins TRBV9 and TRBJ2-1; tentative D call: TRBD2 (5 bases). The CDR3 is 14 residues long. Germline V gene data show CDR1 as SGDLS and CDR2 as YYNGEE. Trimming took 4 bases from V and 2 from J, leaving 10 bases between them. CDR3 loop: CASSPPGTYNEQFF. The CDR3 DNA sequence: TGTGCCAGCAGCCCCCCCGGGACCTACAATGAGCAGTTCTTC. The entire variable domain, with the rest obtained from reference TRBV9 and TRBJ2-1, is as follows: DSGVTQTPKHLITATGQRVTLRCSPRSGDLSVYWYQQSLDQGLQFLIQYYNGEERAKGNILERFSAQQFPDLHSELNLSSLELGDSALYFCASSPPGTYNEQFFGPGTRLTVL.

The J gene is TRBJ2-3, the V gene TRBV4-3; TRBD2 matches at 13 bases. Unmatched junction bases numbered 6, after V lost 0 bases and J lost 0 bases. CDR3 length: 19 residues. Germline loops: CDR1 LGHNA, CDR2 YSLEER. CDR3 nucleotides: TGCGCCAGCAGCCAAGATTTACTAGCGGGGGGGCCTAGCACAGATACGCAGTATTTT. It encodes CASSQDLLAGGPSTDTQYF.

The chain joins TRBV29-1 to TRBJ2-7; 9 bases are a match to TRBD1. Trimming removed 6 bases from V and 5 bases from J; junction bases left unmatched: 5. This CDR3 is 12 amino acids long. In germline, CDR1 is SQVTM, CDR2 ANQGSEA. CDR3 bases: TGCAGCGTCCGGACAGGGGTCAACGAGCAGTACTTC. Residues: CSVRTGVNEQYF.

The gene calls are TRBV12-5 and TRBJ1-5; 9 nucleotides line up with TRBD1. Germline loops: CDR1 LGHNT, CDR2 FRNRAP. With V trimmed by 6 bases and J by 6 bases, 12 bases remained unmatched. The CDR3 loop spans 16 amino acids. The CDR3 DNA reads as TGTGCTAGTGGGTCAACCGGGACAGGGTCGCTTCAGCCCCAGCATTTT. It encodes CASGSTGTGSLQPQHF. The full variable domain, with the rest looked up from reference TRBV12-5 and TRBJ1-5, is DARVTQTPRHKVTEMGQEVTMRCQPILGHNTVFWYRQTMMQGLELLAYFRNRAPLDDSGMPKDRFSAEMPDATLATLKIQPSEPRDSAVYFCASGSTGTGSLQPQHFGDGTRLSIL.

The CDR3 region is CASSSSGTEQFF. CDR3 coding DNA: TGTGCCAGCAGTTCCTCCGGGACAGAGCAGTTCTTC. V and J are TRBV6-6 and TRBJ2-1, with TRBD1 as a possible D gene (6 bases). The CDR3 contains 12 residues. CDR1 and CDR2 from the germline V gene are MNHNY and SVGAGI (reference sequence). V lost 4 bases, J lost 10 bases, and 11 bases lay in between.

The J gene is TRBJ2-7, the V gene TRBV6-1; possible D gene TRBD1, 5 bases. This CDR3 comprises 15 residues. The V end was cut by 0 bases, the J end by 2 bases, with 11 bases between. Germline V gene lookup returns CDR1 MNHNS and CDR2 SASEGT. CDR3 loop: CASSEAQGVAYEQYF. The CDR3 bases are TGTGCCAGCAGTGAAGCTCAAGGGGTCGCCTACGAGCAGTACTTC.

This clone was detected once. This sequence joins TRBV29-1 and TRBJ2-5, with 10 nucleotides matching TRBD2. Germline lookup yields CDR1 SQVTM and CDR2 ANQGSEA. The CDR3 sequence is 13 residues long. Trimming cost V 5 bases and J 5 bases; bases outside gene matches: 5. This chain's CDR3 is CSVLAGGRETQYF. The CDR3 DNA reads as TGCAGCGTTTTAGCGGGGGGACGGGAGACCCAGTACTTC.

V usage is TRBV5-1 and J usage is TRBJ2-4, with a possible D match to TRBD1 (5 bases). The germline gives CDR1 SGHRS, CDR2 YFSETQ. V was cut by 2 bases and J by 8 bases, with 14 bases left in between. The CDR3 is 14 amino acids. CDR3 DNA: TGCGCCAGCAGCTTTGGGTCAGGGATGGACATTCAGTACTTC. Its protein product is CASSFGSGMDIQYF.

The genes are TRBV12-5 and TRBJ2-5; maybe TRBD2 (6 bases). The CDR3 consists of 23 residues. V was cut by 1 base and J by 4 bases, with 37 bases left in between. Per the germline V gene, CDR1 is LGHNT and CDR2 is FRNRAP. The DNA for the CDR3 is TGTGCTAGTGGTTTGGGTGGAGGTAGGGGAGGTGAAGTGGAAGTAGGATTAGGAGAGACCCAGTACTTC. It is translated as CASGLGGGRGGEVEVGLGETQYF.

The chain has TRBV6-5 and TRBJ2-7; TRBD1 matches at 7 bases. In germline, CDR1 is MNHEY, CDR2 SVGAGI. V shed 5 bases, J shed 1 base, and the junction held 5 bases outside the gene matches. The CDR3 covers 14 residues. CDR3 in DNA: TGTGCCAGCAGTAATCCGGGACAGTCCTACGAGCAGTACTTC. Translation: CASSNPGQSYEQYF.

The chain combines TRBV2 with TRBJ1-1; TRBD1 matches at 9 bases. CDR3 length: 14 residues. CDR1 is SNHLY and CDR2 is FYNNEI in the germline V gene. J gave up 3 bases and V 8 bases, and 7 bases lay outside the gene matches. The CDR3 DNA reads as TGTGCCAGCCTTGTTAGGGACAGGGACACTGAAGCTTTCTTT. Translating gives CASLVRDRDTEAFF.

The chain has TRBV5-6 and TRBJ1-3, with 9 bases that match TRBD1. V dropped 4 bases and J dropped 0; count of bases not matched to a gene: 11. CDR3 length: 18 amino acids. Germline loops: CDR1 SGHDT, CDR2 YYEEEE. The CDR3 is CASSPGQGIYPSGNTIYF. CDR3 bases: TGTGCCAGCAGCCCGGGACAGGGAATATACCCCTCTGGAAACACCATATATTTT.

This chain connects TRBV5-8 to TRBJ2-2; D gene uncertain. Germline V gives CDR1 SGHTS, CDR2 YDEGEE. This CDR3 spans 14 amino acids. Trimming removed 0 bases at V and 2 bases at J, with 5 bases between. The CDR3 loop reads CASSLVLNTGELFF. The DNA of the CDR3 is TGTGCCAGCAGCTTGGTTTTAAACACCGGGGAGCTGTTTTTT. Supplemented by reference TRBV5-8 and TRBJ2-2, the full variable domain reads EAGVTQSPTHLIKTRGQQATLRCSPISGHTSVYWYQQALGLGLQFLLWYDEGEERNRGNFPPRFSGRQFPNYSSELNVNALELEDSALYLCASSLVLNTGELFFGEGSRLTVL.

The V call is TRBV19, the J call TRBJ2-5; maybe TRBD2 (6 bases). Trimming removed 6 bases at V and 5 bases at J, with 19 bases between. Germline V gene sequence: CDR1 LNHDA, CDR2 SQIVND (reference sequence). This CDR3 is built from 15 residues. In DNA form, the CDR3 reads TGTGCCAGTAGATCGCGGACGGGACTGAGGGAGACCCAGTACTTC. Protein product: CASRSRTGLRETQYF. Variable domain in full (rest from reference TRBV19 and TRBJ2-5): DGGITQSPKYLFRKEGQNVTLSCEQNLNHDAMYWYRQDPGQGLRLIYYSQIVNDFQKGDIAEGYSVSREKKESFPLTVTSAQKNPTAFYLCASRSRTGLRETQYFGPGTRLLVL.

V is TRBV11-2 and J is TRBJ1-2; perhaps TRBD1 as D (5 bases). The CDR3 length is 13 residues. Germline CDR1 and CDR2: SGHAT and FQNNGV. The V gene lost 2 bases and the J gene lost 3 bases, with 7 bases spanning the gap. This chain's CDR3 is CASSLRGYYGYTF. CDR3 bases: TGTGCCAGCAGCTTAAGGGGCTACTATGGCTACACCTTC.

For the CDR3, the DNA is TGTGCCAGCACTAGCACAGATACGCAGTATTTT. Translating gives CASTSTDTQYF. The chain recombines TRBV25-1 with TRBJ2-3; D gene unclear. CDR1 MGHDK and CDR2 SYGVNS come from the germline V gene. Deletions cut 7 bases from V and 0 bases from J, with 2 bases between. The CDR3 totals 11 residues.

The chain recombines TRBV6-5 with TRBJ2-2, with 7 bases lining up with TRBD2. This CDR3 contains 14 residues. Germline V gene lookup returns CDR1 MNHEY and CDR2 SVGAGI. The ends lost 4 bases at V and 2 bases at J; junction bases unmatched: 1. As DNA, the CDR3 is TGTGCCAGCAGTTGGGGGGGTAACACCGGGGAGCTGTTTTTT. Its protein is CASSWGGNTGELFF.